What follows are 12 T cell receptor beta chains derived from one specimen sequenced in a study of beta chain features in type 1 diabetes. For these receptors, no antigen is known. Expressed TCRB transcripts were sequenced after all isolated RNA was converted to cDNA. The data were produced by immunoSEQ multiplex PCR, yet TCRdb's version contains in-frame clones alone and is incomplete. The data hold some 120,000 clones, with 15% to 20% observed a single time. Study conclusions and caveats: For Type 1 diabetes patients, all four CD4+ subsets carried TCRB CDR3s that were moderately but significantly shorter.

The source material was central memory CD4+ T cells from blood. Source of these receptors: a man aged 18 to 30 with type 1 diabetes.

This clone was observed a handful of times. J is TRBJ2-5 and V is TRBV5-5; D gene unclear. Germline V CDR1 and CDR2: SGHKS, YYEKEE (reference sequence). Deletions cut 5 bases from V and 2 bases from J, with 13 bases between. The CDR3 is 14 amino acids. CDR3 nucleotides: TGTGCCAGCAGTGGGTCACGAGGACAAGAGACCCAGTACTTC. Its translation: CASSGSRGQETQYF.

The chain carries TRBV4-2 and TRBJ2-1; D unresolved. Trimming left V 4 bases short and J 4 bases short, with 8 bases between. The germline gives CDR1 LGHNA, CDR2 YNFKEQ. This CDR3 is 13 amino acids long. CDR3 bases: TGTGCCAGCAGCCCCGCCGATTACAATGAGCAGTTCTTC. The encoded protein is CASSPADYNEQFF.

This clone has only a few counts. The chain couples TRBV5-1 to TRBJ2-7; the D is unclear. The CDR3 totals 13 residues. The germline CDR1 and CDR2 sequences are SGHRS and YFSETQ. V lost 4 bases and J 3 bases, leaving 11 bases between the germline ends. The CDR3 DNA reads TGCGCCAGCAGCCCCGTGGCCCTCTACGAGCAGTACTTC. It yields the protein CASSPVALYEQYF. The full variable domain, with the rest looked up from reference TRBV5-1 and TRBJ2-7, is KAGVTQTPRYLIKTRGQQVTLSCSPISGHRSVSWYQQTPGQGLQFLFEYFSETQRNKGNFPGRFSGRQFSNSRSEMNVSTLELGDSALYLCASSPVALYEQYFGPGTRLTVT.

The rearrangement uses TRBV4-1 and TRBJ2-7; 9 bases agree with TRBD1. The germline V gene has CDR1 MGHRA and CDR2 YSYEKL. CDR3 length: 16 amino acids. Trimming at V came to 6 bases and at J to 2 bases, leaving 11 bases not matched to a gene. CDR3 amino acids: CASSPTAGQGTYEQYF. The DNA for the CDR3 is TGCGCCAGCAGTCCCACGGCGGGACAGGGTACCTACGAGCAGTACTTC.

In its sample, this clone was seen a few times. This sequence joins TRBV2 and TRBJ2-7; D is possibly TRBD1 (6 bases). The CDR3 covers 17 residues. CDR1 SNHLY and CDR2 FYNNEI come from the germline V gene. V lost 0 bases and J 1 base, leaving 16 bases between the germline ends. The CDR3 here is CASSEALPGQSSYEQYF. The CDR3 DNA follows: TGTGCCAGCAGTGAAGCGCTGCCTGGACAGTCTTCCTACGAGCAGTACTTC.

Details on this clone: A much larger clone lies one base from this, so it may be a read error. Distinct nucleotide sequences in the sample also encode this CDR3. The chain has TRBV6-5 and TRBJ1-5; D gene uncertain. The CDR3 is made up of 15 amino acids. CDR1 and CDR2 (germline): MNHEY, SVGAGI. Trimming took off 6 bases at V and 9 bases at J, with 21 bases between the two ends. This chain's CDR3 is CASSYRLRPGWPQHF. DNA for the CDR3: TGTGCCAGCAGCTACAGATTGCGGCCTGGTTGGCCCCAGCATTTT.

This clone came up a few times. The V call is TRBV7-9, the J call TRBJ2-1, with D unclear. The CDR3 is 15 amino acids. The V gene's germline CDR1 is SEHNR and CDR2 FQNEAQ (reference sequence). Trimming cost V 5 bases and J 0 bases, with 11 bases left between them. The CDR3: CASSTTRSSYNEQFF. The CDR3 DNA reads TGTGCCAGCAGCACTACACGGAGCTCCTACAATGAGCAGTTCTTC.

This clone was observed a few times. Distinct nucleotide sequences in the sample also encode this CDR3. The chain employs TRBV7-2 and TRBJ2-1, with 10 bases aligning to TRBD2. The V gene's germline CDR1 is SGHTA and CDR2 FQGNSA. The length of the CDR3 is 15 residues. The V and J ends lost 1 base and 3 bases, in that order; junction bases with no gene match: 0. CDR3 nucleotide sequence: TGTGCCAGCAGCTTAGGGACTAGCGGCTACAATGAGCAGTTCTTC. Translated, it gives CASSLGTSGYNEQFF.

V is TRBV29-1 and J is TRBJ2-1; D not resolved. Germline V gene lookup returns CDR1 SQVTM and CDR2 ANQGSEA. The CDR3 runs to 15 residues. V lost 4 bases and J 0 bases, leaving 13 bases between the germline ends. The CDR3 sequence: CSVGLAPSSYNEQFF. CDR3 coding DNA: TGCAGCGTTGGGTTAGCCCCGAGCTCCTACAATGAGCAGTTCTTC.

This clone was seen more than once but under ten times. The chain links TRBV29-1 to TRBJ2-6; a weak D match, TRBD2 (7 bases). Per the germline V gene, CDR1 is SQVTM and CDR2 is ANQGSEA. The V end was cut by 3 bases, the J end by 3 bases, with 9 bases between. The CDR3 is 14 amino acids. CDR3 residues: CSVERGLGANVLTF. The CDR3 DNA is TGCAGCGTTGAGCGGGGGCTTGGGGCCAACGTCCTGACTTTC.

The rearrangement uses TRBV7-9 and TRBJ2-1, with 7 bases that match TRBD1. This CDR3 contains 17 residues. Germline V gives CDR1 SEHNR, CDR2 FQNEAQ (reference sequence). With 0 bases clipped from V and 1 base from J, the junction kept 6 bases outside the gene matches. The CDR3 nucleotides read TGTGCCAGCAGCTTAGCTGGACAGGCCCGGTCCTACAATGAGCAGTTCTTC. This encodes CASSLAGQARSYNEQFF. Based on the CDR3 plus reference TRBV7-9 and TRBJ2-1, the full variable domain is DTGVSQNPRHKITKRGQNVTFRCDPISEHNRLYWYRQTLGQGPEFLTYFQNEAQLEKSRLLSDRFSAERPKGSFSTLEIQRTEQGDSAMYLCASSLAGQARSYNEQFFGPGTRLTVL.

At least ten counts were recorded for this clone. This chain joins TRBV25-1 and TRBJ2-1; D is undetermined. CDR3 size: 17 residues. Germline V gene lookup returns CDR1 MGHDK and CDR2 SYGVNS. Trimming removed 2 bases at V and 6 bases at J, with 20 bases between. The CDR3 nucleotides are TGTGCCAGCAGTGAAACTGGTTTTGGCCTAGTAAGCAATGAGCAGTTCTTC. Translation gives CASSETGFGLVSNEQFF.